The T cell receptor beta chain described here comes from a study of spatial heterogeneity in lung cancer. Time point defined: sample taken at primary tumor resection. This clonotype was seen many times. This CDR3 region has 15 residues. Per the germline V gene, CDR1 is DFQATT and CDR2 is SNEGSKA (reference sequence). V trimming: 3 bases; J trimming: 3 bases; junction bases outside the gene matches: 10. MiXCR, run by TCRdb on the 5' RACE reads, gives a single entry per CDR3 protein. The sample yields approximately 9,300 distinct CDR3 sequences, 6% to 7% seen once. The chain couples TRBV20-1 to TRBJ2-5, with 7 bases aligning to TRBD2. Sequences were derived from normal lung tissue next to the tumor, sampled at surgery. This receptor was identified in a male donor with early-stage non-small cell lung cancer. This CDR3 reads CSASPLGLAEETQYF. The CDR3 coding sequence is TGCAGTGCTAGTCCCTTAGGCCTAGCGGAAGAGACCCAGTACTTC.